A single sample gave rise to the 8 T cell receptor beta chains below, sequenced in a study of cytomegalovirus exposure and HLA in healthy donors. Primers included in the PCR were 60 Vbeta and 13 Jbeta primers. TCRdb's copy holds only in-frame clones and misses some; the assay was immunoSEQ multiplex PCR. The table lists some 200,000 clones, 80% to 85% of them singletons, with around 1.7% in the top ten. The specimen was PBMCs. These receptor sequences come from a woman under 30 in good health and CMV-seronegative.

Only one count was recorded for this clone. This chain joins TRBV10-3 and TRBJ2-7, with D possibly being TRBD2 (5 bases). Trimming removed 2 bases at V and 6 bases at J, with 11 bases between. From germline, CDR1 is ENHRY and CDR2 SYGVKD. The CDR3 consists of 13 residues. The chain's CDR3 is CAISEGLSGEQYF. In DNA, the CDR3 is TGTGCCATCAGTGAGGGACTCTCGGGCGAGCAGTACTTC.

Details on this clone: The junction and the germline gene differ at one end; a read error may be behind it. The chain has TRBV4-1 and TRBJ2-1; TRBD2 matches 8 bases. The germline CDR1 and CDR2 sequences are MGHRA and YSYEKL. The CDR3 loop spans 15 amino acids. The CDR3 protein is CASSTLTSVGNGQFF. CDR3 DNA: TGCGCCAGCAGCACACTGACTAGCGTAGGGAATGGGCAGTTCTTC.

The chain joins TRBV19 to TRBJ2-7; TRBD1 matches at 7 bases. The length of the CDR3 is 14 residues. J was trimmed by 2 bases and V by 4 bases; bases with no gene match: 5. Germline V gives CDR1 LNHDA, CDR2 SQIVND (reference sequence). As DNA, the CDR3 is TGTGCCAGTAGTAGGACAGGTTCGACCTACGAGCAGTACGTC. Translated: CASSRTGSTYEQYV.

V gene TRBV30 combines with J gene TRBJ2-3; 8 nucleotides agree with TRBD2. V lost 4 bases and J lost 4; bases outside the gene matches: 4. In germline, CDR1 is GTSNPN, CDR2 SVGIG (reference sequence). The CDR3 extends over 13 amino acids. CDR3 loop: CAWNGRAADTQYF. The CDR3 DNA is TGTGCCTGGAACGGGAGGGCGGCAGATACGCAGTATTTT.

V and J are TRBV27 and TRBJ1-2; D uncertain. The V gene lost 2 bases and the J gene lost 4 bases, with 11 bases spanning the gap. CDR3 length equals 14 residues. CDR1 and CDR2 from the germline V gene are MNHEY and SMNVEV (reference sequence). The CDR3 reads CASSLHSHLYGYTF. Here the CDR3 DNA reads TGTGCCAGCAGTTTACACAGCCACCTCTATGGCTACACCTTC.

The CDR3 protein is CASSQEGVEVQNTGELFF. For the CDR3, the DNA is TGCGCCAGCAGCCAAGAAGGAGTGGAAGTTCAGAACACCGGGGAGCTGTTTTTT. This chain joins TRBV4-3 and TRBJ2-2; no firm D call. From germline, CDR1 is LGHNA and CDR2 YSLEER. There are 18 residues in the CDR3. With 0 bases removed from V and 1 base from J, the gap between germline ends came to 15 bases.

The chain joins TRBV5-1 to TRBJ2-5; the match to TRBD1 covers 7 bases. The CDR3 loop spans 15 amino acids. With V trimmed by 3 bases and J by 5 bases, 10 bases remained unmatched. Germline V CDR1 and CDR2: SGHRS, YFSETQ. CDR3 sequence: CASSSRQGSAETQYF. CDR3 coding DNA: TGCGCCAGCAGCTCACGACAGGGTTCCGCGGAGACCCAGTACTTC.

CDR3 sequence reads: CSVENPGEVAGAIYNEQFF. The CDR3 DNA sequence: TGCAGCGTTGAAAATCCCGGTGAAGTAGCGGGAGCGATTTACAATGAGCAGTTCTTC. The gene calls are TRBV29-1 and TRBJ2-1, with TRBD2 identical over 9 bases. The length of the CDR3 is 19 residues. Unmatched junction bases numbered 18, after V lost 2 bases and J lost 4 bases. The germline V gene encodes CDR1 SQVTM and CDR2 ANQGSEA.